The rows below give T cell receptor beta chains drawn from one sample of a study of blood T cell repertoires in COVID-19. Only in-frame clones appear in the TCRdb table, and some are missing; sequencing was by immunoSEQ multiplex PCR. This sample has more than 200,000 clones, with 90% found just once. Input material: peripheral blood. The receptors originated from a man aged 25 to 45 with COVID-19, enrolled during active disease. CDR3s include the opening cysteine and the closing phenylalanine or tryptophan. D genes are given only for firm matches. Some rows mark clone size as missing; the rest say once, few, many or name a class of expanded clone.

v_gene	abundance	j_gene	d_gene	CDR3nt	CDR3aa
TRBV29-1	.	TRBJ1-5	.	TGCAGCGTCCAATTTCAGGGTAGGGGCAATCAGCCCCAGCATTTT	CSVQFQGRGNQPQHF
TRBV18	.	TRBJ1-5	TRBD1	TGTGCCAGCTCCCCATCGGGACAGCTCAATCAGCCCCAGCATTTT	CASSPSGQLNQPQHF
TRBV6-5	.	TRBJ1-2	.	TGTGCCAGCAGTTATGACAATAACTATGGCTACACCTTC	CASSYDNNYGYTF
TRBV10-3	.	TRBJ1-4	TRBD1	TGTGCCATCCAGGACAGGGCAAGCGAAAAACTGTTTTTT	CAIQDRASEKLFF
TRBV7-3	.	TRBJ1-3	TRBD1	TGTGCCAGCAGCTTAACGGACAGGGGTTCTGGAAACACCATATATTTT	CASSLTDRGSGNTIYF
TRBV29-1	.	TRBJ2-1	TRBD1	TGCAGCGTTGAAGATTCAGGGGGCATCGACAATGAGCAGTTCTTC	CSVEDSGGIDNEQFF
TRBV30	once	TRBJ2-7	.	TGTGCCTGGAGTGTAATGACAGCGTGGGACGAGCAGTACTTC	CAWSVMTAWDEQYF
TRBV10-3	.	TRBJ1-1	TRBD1	TGTGCCATCAGTGAGTCATGGACAGGCAGGATTGAAGCTTTCTTT	CAISESWTGRIEAFF
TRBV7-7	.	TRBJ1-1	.	TGTGCCAGCAGCTTACACGGGGAGAACACTGAAGCTTTCTTT	CASSLHGENTEAFF
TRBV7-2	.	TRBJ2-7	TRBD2	TGTGCCAGCAGCTGGAGACTAGCGGGAGGACGGTCCTACGAGCAGTACTTC	CASSWRLAGGRSYEQYF
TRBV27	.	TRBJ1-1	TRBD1	TGTGCCAGCAGTTTCGCCGGGACAGGGAAGACTGAAGCTTTCTTT	CASSFAGTGKTEAFF
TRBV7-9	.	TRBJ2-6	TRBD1	TGTGCCAGCAGCTCCGGGACAGCGAATTTCGTCCTGACTTTC	CASSSGTANFVLTF
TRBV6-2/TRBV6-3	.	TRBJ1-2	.	TGTGCCAGCAGTTACTCGATTTGGGACACCGTTTTTTACCATGGCTACACCTTC	CASSYSIWDTVFYHGYTF
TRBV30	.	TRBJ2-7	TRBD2	TGTGCCAGCCAGGGAGGGCTCTACGAGCAGTACTTC	CASQGGLYEQYF
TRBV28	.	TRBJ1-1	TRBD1	TGTGCCAGCACCGAGACAGGGGCCAAGACTGAAGCTTTCTTT	CASTETGAKTEAFF
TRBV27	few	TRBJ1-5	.	TGTGCGACACGCCCAGGGGAGAATCAGCCCCAGCATTTT	CATRPGENQPQHF
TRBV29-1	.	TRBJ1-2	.	TGCAGCGTTGCTGCGGGGCGTGACTATGGCTACACCTTC	CSVAAGRDYGYTF
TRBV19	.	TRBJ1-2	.	TGTGCCAGCTCCGACGGGCGGGGCTATGGCTACACCTTC	CASSDGRGYGYTF
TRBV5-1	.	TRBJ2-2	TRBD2	TGCGCCAGCAGCACCCCCCGCGGGGGGGCCGGCACCGGGGAGCTGTTTTTT	CASSTPRGGAGTGELFF
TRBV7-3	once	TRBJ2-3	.	TGTGCCAGCAGCTTATTCCCCAGCGGGAGCACAGATACGCAGTATTTT	CASSLFPSGSTDTQYF
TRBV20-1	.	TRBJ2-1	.	TGCAGTGCTAGTTCTGGCGGAAACTACAATGAGCAGTTCTTC	CSASSGGNYNEQFF
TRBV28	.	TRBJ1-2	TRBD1	TGTGCCAGCACCCTCGCGGTGACAGGGGGCGCGAGTGGCTACACCTTC	CASTLAVTGGASGYTF
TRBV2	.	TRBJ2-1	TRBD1	TGTGCCACCAAGACAGGGACCGGCAATGAGCAGTTCTTC	CATKTGTGNEQFF
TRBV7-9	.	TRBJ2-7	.	TGTGCCAGCGGCGGCAGGGAATTATCCAGCTACGAGCAGTACTTC	CASGGRELSSYEQYF
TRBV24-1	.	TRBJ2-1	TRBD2	TGTGCCACCAGTGAGGGGACTAGTTGGAATGAGCAGTTCTTC	CATSEGTSWNEQFF
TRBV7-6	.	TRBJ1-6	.	TGTGCCAGCAGCTTAGGAGGGATGACCTATAATTCACCCCTCCACTTT	CASSLGGMTYNSPLHF
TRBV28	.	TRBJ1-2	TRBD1	TGTGCCAGCACCCTCGGGGACAGGGGGAATAACTATGGCTACACCTTC	CASTLGDRGNNYGYTF
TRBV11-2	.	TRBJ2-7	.	TGTGCCAGCAGCTTAAGGCCACCGACAAGCTCCTACGAGCAGTACTTC	CASSLRPPTSSYEQYF
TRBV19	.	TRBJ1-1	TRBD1	TGTGCCAGTAGTAGTTGGGACAGTGGGAACACTGAAGCTTTCTTT	CASSSWDSGNTEAFF
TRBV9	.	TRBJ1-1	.	TGTGCCAGCAGCGTAGCAGGACAGTACACTGAAGCTTTCTTT	CASSVAGQYTEAFF
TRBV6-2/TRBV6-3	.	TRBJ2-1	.	TGTGCCAGCAGTTCACAGGGTATGAATGAGCAGTTCTTC	CASSSQGMNEQFF
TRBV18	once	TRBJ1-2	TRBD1	TGTGCCAGCTCACCGGACAGGGGACAGCCTAACTATGGCTACACCTTC	CASSPDRGQPNYGYTF
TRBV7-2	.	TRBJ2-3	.	TGTGCCAGCAGCTTCAGGGAAGCCAGGGATACGCAGTATTTT	CASSFREARDTQYF
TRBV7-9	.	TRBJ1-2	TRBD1	TGTGCCAGCAGCCGGGACAGGGGGCGAGACTATGGCTACACCTTC	CASSRDRGRDYGYTF
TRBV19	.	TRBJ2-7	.	TGTGCCAGTAGTGTCCCCCCTTGGAGGGAAGGCTCCTACGAGCAGTACTTC	CASSVPPWREGSYEQYF
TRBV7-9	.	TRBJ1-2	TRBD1	TGTGCCAGCAGCCCCCAGGGGGGCAGCCACTATGGCTACACCTTC	CASSPQGGSHYGYTF
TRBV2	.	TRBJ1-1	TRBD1	TGTGCCAGCAGTGGACAGGGAAACACTGAAGCTTTCTTT	CASSGQGNTEAFF